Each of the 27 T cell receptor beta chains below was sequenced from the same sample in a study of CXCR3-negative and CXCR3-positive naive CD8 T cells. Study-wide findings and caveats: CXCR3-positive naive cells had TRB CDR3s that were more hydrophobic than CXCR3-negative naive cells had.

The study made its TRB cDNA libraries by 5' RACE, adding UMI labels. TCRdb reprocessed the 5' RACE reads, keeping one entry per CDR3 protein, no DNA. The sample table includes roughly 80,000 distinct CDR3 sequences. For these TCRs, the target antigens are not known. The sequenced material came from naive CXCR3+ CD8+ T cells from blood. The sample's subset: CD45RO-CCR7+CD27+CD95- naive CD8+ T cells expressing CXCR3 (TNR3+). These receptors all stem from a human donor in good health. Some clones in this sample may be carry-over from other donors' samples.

The CDR3 region is CASSQDWQRHNEQLF. The J gene is TRBJ2-1, the V gene TRBV4-2. The germline V gene encodes CDR1 LGHNA and CDR2 YNFKEQ. The CDR3 has 15 amino acids.

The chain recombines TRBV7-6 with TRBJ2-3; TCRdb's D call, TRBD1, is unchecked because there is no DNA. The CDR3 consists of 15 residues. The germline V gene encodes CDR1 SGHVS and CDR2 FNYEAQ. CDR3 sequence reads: CASSFRDRGVDTQYF.

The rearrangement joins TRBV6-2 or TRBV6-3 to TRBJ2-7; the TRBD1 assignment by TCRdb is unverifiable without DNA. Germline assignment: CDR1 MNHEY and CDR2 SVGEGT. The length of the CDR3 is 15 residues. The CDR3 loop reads CASSYGGGNAYEQYF.

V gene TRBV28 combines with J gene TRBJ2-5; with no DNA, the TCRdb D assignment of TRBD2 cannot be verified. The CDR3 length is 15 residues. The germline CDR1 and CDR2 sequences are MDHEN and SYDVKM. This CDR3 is CASSLLANRQETQYF.

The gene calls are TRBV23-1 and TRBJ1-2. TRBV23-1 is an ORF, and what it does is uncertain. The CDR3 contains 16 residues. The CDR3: CASTSVNVPDPAVYTF.

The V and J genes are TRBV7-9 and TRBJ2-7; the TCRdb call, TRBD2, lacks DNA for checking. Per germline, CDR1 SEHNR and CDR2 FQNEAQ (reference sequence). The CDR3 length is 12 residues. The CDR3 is CASSFGGAEQYF.

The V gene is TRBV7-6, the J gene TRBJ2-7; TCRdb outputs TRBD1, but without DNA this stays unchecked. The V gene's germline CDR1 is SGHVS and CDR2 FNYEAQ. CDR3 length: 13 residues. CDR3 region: CASSLFSPDSLDF.

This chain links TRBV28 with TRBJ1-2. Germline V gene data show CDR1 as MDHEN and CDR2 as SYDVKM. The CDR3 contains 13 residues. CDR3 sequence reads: CASSLAVNYGYTF.

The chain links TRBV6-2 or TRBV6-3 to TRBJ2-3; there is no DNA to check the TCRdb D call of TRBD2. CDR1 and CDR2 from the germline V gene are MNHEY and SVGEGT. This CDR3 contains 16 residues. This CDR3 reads CASTSPEREPADTQYF.

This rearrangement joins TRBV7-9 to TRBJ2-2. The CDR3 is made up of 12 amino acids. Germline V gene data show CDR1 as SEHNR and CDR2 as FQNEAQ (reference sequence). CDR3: CASSVLYGELFF.

The CDR3 spells CSLYLGEGTDTQYF. J is TRBJ2-3 and V is TRBV29-1; TCRdb's D call, TRBD2, is unchecked because there is no DNA. CDR1 is SQVTM and CDR2 is ANQGSEA in the germline V gene. CDR3 size: 14 residues.

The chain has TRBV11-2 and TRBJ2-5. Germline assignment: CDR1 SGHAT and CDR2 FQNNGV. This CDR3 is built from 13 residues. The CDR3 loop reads CASSRVPEETQYF.

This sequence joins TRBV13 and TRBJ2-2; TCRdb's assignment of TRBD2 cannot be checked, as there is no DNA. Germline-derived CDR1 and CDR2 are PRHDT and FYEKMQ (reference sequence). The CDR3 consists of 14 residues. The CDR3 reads CASSLALASGELFF.

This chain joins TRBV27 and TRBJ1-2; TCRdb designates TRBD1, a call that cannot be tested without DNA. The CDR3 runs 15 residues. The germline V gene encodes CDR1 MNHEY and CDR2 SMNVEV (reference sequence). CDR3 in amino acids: CASSLGQGTHYGYTF.

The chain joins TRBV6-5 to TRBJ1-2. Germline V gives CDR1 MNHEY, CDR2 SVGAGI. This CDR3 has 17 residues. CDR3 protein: CASSYDPVWPDNYGYTF.

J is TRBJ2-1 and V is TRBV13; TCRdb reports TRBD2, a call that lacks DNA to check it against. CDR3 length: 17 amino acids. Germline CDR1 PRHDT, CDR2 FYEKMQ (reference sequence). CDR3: CASSLSLTSGVSNEQFF.

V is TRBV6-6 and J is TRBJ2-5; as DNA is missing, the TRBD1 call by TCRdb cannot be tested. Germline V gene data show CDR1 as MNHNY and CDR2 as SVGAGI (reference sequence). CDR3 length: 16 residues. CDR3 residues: CASSPFRAGSQETQYF.

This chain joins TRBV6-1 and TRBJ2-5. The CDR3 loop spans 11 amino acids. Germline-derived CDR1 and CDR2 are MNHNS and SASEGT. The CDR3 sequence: CASTSRETQYF.

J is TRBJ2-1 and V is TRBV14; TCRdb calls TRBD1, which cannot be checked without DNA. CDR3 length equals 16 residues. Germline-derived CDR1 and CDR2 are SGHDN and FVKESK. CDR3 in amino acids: CASSQLGGANYNEQFF.

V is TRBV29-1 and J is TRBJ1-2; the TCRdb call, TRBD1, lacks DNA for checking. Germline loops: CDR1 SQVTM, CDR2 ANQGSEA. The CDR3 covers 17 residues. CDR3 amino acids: CSVEDSSSAGGGYGYTF.

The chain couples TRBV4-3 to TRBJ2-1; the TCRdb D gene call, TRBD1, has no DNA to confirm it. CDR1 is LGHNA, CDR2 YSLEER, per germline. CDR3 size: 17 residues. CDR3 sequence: CASSQVGTGDLHNEQFF.

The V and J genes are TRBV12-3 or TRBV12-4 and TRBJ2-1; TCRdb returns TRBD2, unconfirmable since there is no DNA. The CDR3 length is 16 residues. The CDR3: CASSTGLAGGLNEQFF.

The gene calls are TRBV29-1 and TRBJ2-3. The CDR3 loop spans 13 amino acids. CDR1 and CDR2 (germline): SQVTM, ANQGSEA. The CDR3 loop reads CSASPVNTDTQYF.

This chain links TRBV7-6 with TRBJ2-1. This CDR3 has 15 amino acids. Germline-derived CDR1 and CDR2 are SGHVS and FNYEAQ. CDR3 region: CASSLGVGWTYEQFF.

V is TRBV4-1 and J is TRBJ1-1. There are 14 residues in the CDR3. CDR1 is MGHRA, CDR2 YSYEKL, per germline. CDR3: CASSQKVVGTEAFF.

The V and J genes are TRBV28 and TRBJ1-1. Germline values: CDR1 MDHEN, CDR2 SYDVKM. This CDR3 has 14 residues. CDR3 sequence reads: CASSPGRGNTEAFF.

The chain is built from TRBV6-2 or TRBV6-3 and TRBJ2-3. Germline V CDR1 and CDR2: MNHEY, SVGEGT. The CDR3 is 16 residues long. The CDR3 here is CASSSIGLAGTDTQYF.